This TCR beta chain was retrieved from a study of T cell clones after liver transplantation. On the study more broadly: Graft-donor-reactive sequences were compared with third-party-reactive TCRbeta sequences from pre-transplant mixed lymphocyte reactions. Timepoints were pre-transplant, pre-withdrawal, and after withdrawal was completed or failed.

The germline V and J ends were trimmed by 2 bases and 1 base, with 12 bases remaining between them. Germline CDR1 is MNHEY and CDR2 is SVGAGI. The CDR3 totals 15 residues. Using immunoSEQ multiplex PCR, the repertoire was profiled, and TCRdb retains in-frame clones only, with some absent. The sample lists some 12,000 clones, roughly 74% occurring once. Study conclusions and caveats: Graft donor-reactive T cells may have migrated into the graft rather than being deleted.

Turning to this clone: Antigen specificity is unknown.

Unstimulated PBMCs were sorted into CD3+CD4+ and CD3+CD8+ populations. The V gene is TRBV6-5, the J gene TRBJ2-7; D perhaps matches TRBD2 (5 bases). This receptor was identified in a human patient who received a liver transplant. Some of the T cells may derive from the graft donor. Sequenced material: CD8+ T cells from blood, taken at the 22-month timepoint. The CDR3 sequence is CASSYTSGDSYEQYF. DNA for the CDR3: TGTGCCAGCAGTTACACTTCCGGGGATTCCTACGAGCAGTACTTC.